This T cell receptor (beta chain) was found in a study of blood T cell repertoires in COVID-19. Overall study: Material from acute and convalescent COVID-19 was sourced from the United States, Italy and Spain.

J was trimmed by 2 bases and V by 7 bases; bases with no gene match: 8. The CDR3 extends over 15 amino acids. The protocol was immunoSEQ multiplex PCR, while the TCRdb copy is restricted to in-frame clones and leaves out a portion. Among roughly 280,000 clones, around four fifths were seen once, and the ten largest hold less than 5%. The clonotype comes from a man between 60 and 75 years old with acute or convalescent COVID-19. The chain combines TRBV23-1 with TRBJ1-5; TRBD1 aligns across 7 bases. TRBV23-1 carries the ORF label, with uncertain function. Sequencing was done on a sample of peripheral blood. CDR3 amino acids: CASTEGARGNQPQHF. Here the CDR3 DNA reads TGCGCCAGCACTGAGGGGGCGCGGGGCAATCAGCCCCAGCATTTT.